The TCR beta chain under discussion was sequenced for a study of long-term antiretroviral therapy in people with HIV. Notes on the study in general: Despite increasing after ART, diversity remained lower than that of transplant donor controls. HIV repertoires showed narrower CDR3 length ranges than controls.

Each specimen consisted of about 0.85-11 million cryopreserved PBMC prior to extraction of DNA. Germline V CDR1 and CDR2: KGHSH, LQKENI. This CDR3 has 14 residues. V lost 3 bases and J 5 bases, leaving 8 bases between the germline ends. The assay used was immunoSEQ (version v3.0), run at survey level. The method was immunoSEQ multiplex PCR; TCRdb's version includes in-frame clones alone and lacks a portion of them. The table lists 27,000 or so clones, approximately 83% of them singletons, with 15% to 20% in the top ten. This clone was counted between two and nine times. The antigen is not known. Sample: unsorted PBMCs, taken 1.2 years after starting antiretroviral therapy. The clonotype originates from a man in his fifties with HIV. V and J are TRBV18 and TRBJ1-6; possibly TRBD1 for D (6 bases). CDR3 sequence: CASSPDSNNSPLHF. CDR3 nucleotides: TGTGCCAGCTCACCGGACAGTAATAATTCACCCCTCCACTTT. The variable domain in full, with the rest retrieved from reference TRBV18 and TRBJ1-6, is NAGVMQNPRHLVRRRGQEARLRCSPMKGHSHVYWYRQLPEEGLKFMVYLQKENIIDESGMPKERFSAEFPKEGPSILRIQQVVRGDSAAYFCASSPDSNNSPLHFGNGTRLTVT.